The subject of this entry is one TCR beta chain. The antigen is undetermined. The authors ran the immunoSEQ assay, v3.0, at survey level. The assay was immunoSEQ multiplex PCR, and TCRdb's table has in-frame clones only and misses some. The sample carries roughly 16,000 clones, 75% to 85% recorded once. The sample belongs to a study of long-term antiretroviral therapy in people with HIV. Study in general: It was about a decade after the earliest samples that the 2015 immediate-ART recommendation appeared.

General observations from the study: Compared with controls, HIV repertoires showed narrower CDR3 length ranges. Diversity measured after ART increased yet remained under transplant donor controls.

The V gene's germline CDR1 is SEHNR and CDR2 FQNEAQ (reference sequence). After removal of 5 bases from V and 2 bases from J, the junction contained 9 bases not matched to a gene. This CDR3 has 16 residues. Every participant with HIV received treatment in the United States. The receptor comes from a man aged 18-30 years with HIV. The specimen comprised unsorted PBMCs, sampled 0.1 years before starting antiretroviral therapy. The chain employs TRBV7-9 and TRBJ2-1, with 7 bases that match TRBD2. The chain's CDR3 is CASSPNSAGAYNEQFF. The CDR3, as DNA: TGTGCCAGCAGCCCTAACTCCGCGGGGGCCTACAATGAGCAGTTCTTC.